This paragraph covers one TCR beta chain sequence. The sample comes from a study of control samples from healthy donors and cancer patients. Germline V gives CDR1 SEHNR, CDR2 FQNEAQ (reference sequence). The length of the CDR3 is 13 residues. V lost 5 bases and J lost 5, with 11 bases in between. Measured with immunoSEQ multiplex PCR; TCRdb has only the in-frame clones, and not every one. The repertoire holds 45,000 to 60,000 clones, with 85% to 95% as singletons. The TCR originated in a man aged 25 to 40 in good health. The chain is built from TRBV7-9 and TRBJ2-3; D perhaps matches TRBD2 (5 bases). Specimen: blood. The CDR3 bases are TGTGCCAGCAGCCGTCGAGGAGGAGATACGCAGTATTTT. This gives the protein CASSRRGGDTQYF.